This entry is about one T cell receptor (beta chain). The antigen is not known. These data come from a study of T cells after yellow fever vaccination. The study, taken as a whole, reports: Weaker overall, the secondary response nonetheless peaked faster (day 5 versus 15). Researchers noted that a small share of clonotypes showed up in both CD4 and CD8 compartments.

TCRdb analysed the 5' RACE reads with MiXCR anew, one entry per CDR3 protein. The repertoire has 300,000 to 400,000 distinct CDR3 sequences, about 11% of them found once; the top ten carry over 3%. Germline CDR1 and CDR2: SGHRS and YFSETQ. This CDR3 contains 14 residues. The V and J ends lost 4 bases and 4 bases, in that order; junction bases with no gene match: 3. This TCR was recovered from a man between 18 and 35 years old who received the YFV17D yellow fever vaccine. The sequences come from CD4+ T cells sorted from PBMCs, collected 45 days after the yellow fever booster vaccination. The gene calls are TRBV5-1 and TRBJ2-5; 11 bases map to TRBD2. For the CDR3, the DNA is TGCGCCAGCAGCCAACTAGCGGGGGCAGAGACCCAGTACTTC. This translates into CASSQLAGAETQYF. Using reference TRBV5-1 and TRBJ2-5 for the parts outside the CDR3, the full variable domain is KAGVTQTPRYLIKTRGQQVTLSCSPISGHRSVSWYQQTPGQGLQFLFEYFSETQRNKGNFPGRFSGRQFSNSRSEMNVSTLELGDSALYLCASSQLAGAETQYFGPGTRLLVL.